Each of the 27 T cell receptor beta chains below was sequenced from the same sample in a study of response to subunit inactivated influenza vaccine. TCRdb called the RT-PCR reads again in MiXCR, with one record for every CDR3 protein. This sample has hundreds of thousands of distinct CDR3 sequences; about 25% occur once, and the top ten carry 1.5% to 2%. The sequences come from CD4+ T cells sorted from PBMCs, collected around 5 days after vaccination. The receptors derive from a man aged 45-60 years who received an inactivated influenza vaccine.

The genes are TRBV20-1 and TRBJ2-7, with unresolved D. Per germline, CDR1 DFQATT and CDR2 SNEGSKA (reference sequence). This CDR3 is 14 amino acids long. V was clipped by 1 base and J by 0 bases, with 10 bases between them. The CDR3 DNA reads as TGCAGTGCTAGAGGTCAGTCGATCTCCTACGAGCAGTACTTC. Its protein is CSARGQSISYEQYF.

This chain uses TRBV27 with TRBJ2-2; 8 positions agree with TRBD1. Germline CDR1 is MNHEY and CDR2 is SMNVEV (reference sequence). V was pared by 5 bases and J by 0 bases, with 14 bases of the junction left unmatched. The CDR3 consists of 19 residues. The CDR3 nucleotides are TGTGCCAGCAGTCGGCGGGGACAGGCTAACGTGGCGAACACCGGGGAGCTGTTTTTT. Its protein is CASSRRGQANVANTGELFF.

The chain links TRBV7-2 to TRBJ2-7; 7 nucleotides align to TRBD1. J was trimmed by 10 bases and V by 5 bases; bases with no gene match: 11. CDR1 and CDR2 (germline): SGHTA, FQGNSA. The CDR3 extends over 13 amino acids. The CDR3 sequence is CASSTRNRGEQYF. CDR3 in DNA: TGTGCCAGCAGCACTCGGAACAGGGGTGAACAGTACTTC.

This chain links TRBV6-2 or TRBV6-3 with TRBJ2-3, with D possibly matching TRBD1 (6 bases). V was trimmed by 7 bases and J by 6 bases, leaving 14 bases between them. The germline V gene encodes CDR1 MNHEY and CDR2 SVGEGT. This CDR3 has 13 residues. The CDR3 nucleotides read TGTGCCAGCAACGGCAGGGGTTCGGATACGCAGTATTTT. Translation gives CASNGRGSDTQYF.

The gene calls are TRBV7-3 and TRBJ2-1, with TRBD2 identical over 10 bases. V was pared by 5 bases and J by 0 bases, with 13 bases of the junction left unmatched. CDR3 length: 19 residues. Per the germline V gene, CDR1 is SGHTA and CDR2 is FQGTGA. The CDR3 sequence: CASSTIGLAADSSYNEQFF. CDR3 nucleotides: TGTGCCAGCAGCACAATCGGACTAGCGGCGGATAGCTCCTACAATGAGCAGTTCTTC.

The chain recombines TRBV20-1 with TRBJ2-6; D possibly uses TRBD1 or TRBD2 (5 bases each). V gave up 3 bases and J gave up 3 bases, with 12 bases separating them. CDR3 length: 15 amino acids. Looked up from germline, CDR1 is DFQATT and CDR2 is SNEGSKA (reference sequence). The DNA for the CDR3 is TGCAGTGCTAGGGGACCGGGAAGTGGGGCCAACGTCCTGACTTTC. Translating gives CSARGPGSGANVLTF.

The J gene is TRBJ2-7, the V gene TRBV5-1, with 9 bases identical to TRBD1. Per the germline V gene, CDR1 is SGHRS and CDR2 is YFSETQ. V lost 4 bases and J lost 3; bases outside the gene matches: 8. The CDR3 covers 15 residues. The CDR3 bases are TGCGCCAGCAGCACCCGGACAGGGGTAGACTACGAGCAGTACTTC. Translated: CASSTRTGVDYEQYF. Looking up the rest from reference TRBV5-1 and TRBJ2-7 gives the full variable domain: KAGVTQTPRYLIKTRGQQVTLSCSPISGHRSVSWYQQTPGQGLQFLFEYFSETQRNKGNFPGRFSGRQFSNSRSEMNVSTLELGDSALYLCASSTRTGVDYEQYFGPGTRLTVT.

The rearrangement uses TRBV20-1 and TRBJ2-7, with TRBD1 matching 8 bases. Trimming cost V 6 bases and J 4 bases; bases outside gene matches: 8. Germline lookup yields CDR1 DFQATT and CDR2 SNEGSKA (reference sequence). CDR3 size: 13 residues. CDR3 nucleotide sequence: TGCAGTGCCCCGGGACAGGAACTATACGAGCAGTACTTC. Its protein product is CSAPGQELYEQYF.

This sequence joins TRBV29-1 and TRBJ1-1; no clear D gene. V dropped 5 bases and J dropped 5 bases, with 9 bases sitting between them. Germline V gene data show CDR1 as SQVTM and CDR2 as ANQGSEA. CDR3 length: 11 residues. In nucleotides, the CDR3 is TGCAGCGTTAGGCTGGTGACTGAAGCTTTCTTT. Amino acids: CSVRLVTEAFF.

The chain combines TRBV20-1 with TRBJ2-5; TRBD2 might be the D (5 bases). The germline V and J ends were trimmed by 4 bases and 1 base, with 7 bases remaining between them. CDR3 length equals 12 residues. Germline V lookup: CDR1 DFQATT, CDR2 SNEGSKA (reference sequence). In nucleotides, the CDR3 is TGCAGTGCTAAGCGGTTCCAAGAGACCCAGTACTTC. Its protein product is CSAKRFQETQYF.

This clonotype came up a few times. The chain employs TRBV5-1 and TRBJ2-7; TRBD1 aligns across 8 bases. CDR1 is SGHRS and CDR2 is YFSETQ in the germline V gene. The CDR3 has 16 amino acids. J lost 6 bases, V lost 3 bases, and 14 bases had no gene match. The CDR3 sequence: CASSSPLTGAVIEQYF. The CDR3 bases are TGCGCCAGCAGCTCCCCCCTGACAGGGGCGGTTATCGAGCAGTACTTC.

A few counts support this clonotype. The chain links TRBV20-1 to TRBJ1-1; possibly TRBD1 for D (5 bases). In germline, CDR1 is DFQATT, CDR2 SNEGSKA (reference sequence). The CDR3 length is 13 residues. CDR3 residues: CKGQPPLGTEAFF. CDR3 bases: TGCAAGGGGCAGCCACCTTTGGGGACTGAAGCTTTCTTT.

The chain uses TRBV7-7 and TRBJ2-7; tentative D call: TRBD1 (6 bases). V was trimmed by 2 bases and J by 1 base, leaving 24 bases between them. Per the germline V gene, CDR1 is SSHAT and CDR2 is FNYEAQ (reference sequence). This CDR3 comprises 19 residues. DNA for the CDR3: TGTGCCAGCAGCTTACTGTCCCTTTCGTCCGGAGACAGGTCCTACGAGCAGTACTTC. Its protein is CASSLLSLSSGDRSYEQYF.

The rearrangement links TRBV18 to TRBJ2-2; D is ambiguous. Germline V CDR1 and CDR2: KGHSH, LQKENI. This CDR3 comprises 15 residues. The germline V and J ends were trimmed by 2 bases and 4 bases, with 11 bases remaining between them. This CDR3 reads CASSPSPVSTGELFF. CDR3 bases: TGTGCCAGCTCACCATCACCGGTTTCCACCGGGGAGCTGTTTTTT.

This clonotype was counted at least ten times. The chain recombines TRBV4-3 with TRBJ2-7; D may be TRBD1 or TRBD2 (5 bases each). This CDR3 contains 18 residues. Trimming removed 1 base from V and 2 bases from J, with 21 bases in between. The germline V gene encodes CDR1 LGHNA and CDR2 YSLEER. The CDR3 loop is CASSQVKGAKGRTYEQYF. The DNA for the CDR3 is TGCGCCAGCAGCCAAGTAAAGGGAGCAAAGGGGAGAACCTACGAGCAGTACTTC.

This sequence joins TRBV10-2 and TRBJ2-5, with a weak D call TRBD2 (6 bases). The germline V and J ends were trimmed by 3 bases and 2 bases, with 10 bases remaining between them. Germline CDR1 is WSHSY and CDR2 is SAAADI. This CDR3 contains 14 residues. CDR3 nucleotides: TGCGCCAGCAGTGAACGCGGGGCACAAGAGACCCAGTACTTC. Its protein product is CASSERGAQETQYF.

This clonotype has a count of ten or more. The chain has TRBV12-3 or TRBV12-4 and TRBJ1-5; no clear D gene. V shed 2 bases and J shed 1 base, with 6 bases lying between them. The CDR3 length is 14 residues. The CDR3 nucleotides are TGTGCCAGCAGTTTAAGTGGCAGCAATCAGCCCCAGCATTTT. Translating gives CASSLSGSNQPQHF.

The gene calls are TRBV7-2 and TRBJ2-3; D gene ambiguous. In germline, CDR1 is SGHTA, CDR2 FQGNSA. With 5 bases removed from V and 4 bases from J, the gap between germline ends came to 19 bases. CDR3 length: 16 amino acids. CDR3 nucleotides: TGTGCCAGCAGCGCGACTTCTACGAGAGTTGCAGATACGCAGTATTTT. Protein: CASSATSTRVADTQYF.

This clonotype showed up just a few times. CDR3 coding DNA: TGCGCCAGCAGCTTGGAGGGGGCCTACTCTGGGGCCAACGTCCTGACTTTC. This encodes CASSLEGAYSGANVLTF. The chain is built from TRBV5-1 and TRBJ2-6, with 7 bases fitting TRBD1. V gave up 0 bases and J gave up 0 bases; unmatched junction bases: 3. This CDR3 contains 17 residues. The germline V gene encodes CDR1 SGHRS and CDR2 YFSETQ.

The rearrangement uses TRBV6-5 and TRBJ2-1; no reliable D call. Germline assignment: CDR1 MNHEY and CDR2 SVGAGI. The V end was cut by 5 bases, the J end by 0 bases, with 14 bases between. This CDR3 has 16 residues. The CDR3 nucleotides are TGTGCCAGCAGTACTGCCGGGCCCGGCTCCTACAATGAGCAGTTCTTC. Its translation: CASSTAGPGSYNEQFF.

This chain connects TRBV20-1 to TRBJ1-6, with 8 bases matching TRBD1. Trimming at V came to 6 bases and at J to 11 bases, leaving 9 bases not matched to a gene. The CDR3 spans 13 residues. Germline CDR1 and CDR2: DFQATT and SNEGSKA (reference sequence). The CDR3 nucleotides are TGCAGTGCAAACAGGGGGTCCGCAGCACCCCTCCACTTT. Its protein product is CSANRGSAAPLHF.

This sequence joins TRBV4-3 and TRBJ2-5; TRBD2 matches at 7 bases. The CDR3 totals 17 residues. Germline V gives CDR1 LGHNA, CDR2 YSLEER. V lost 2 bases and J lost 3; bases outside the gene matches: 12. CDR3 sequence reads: CASSQKAGAGIKETQYF. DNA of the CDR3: TGCGCCAGCAGCCAAAAGGCGGGAGCGGGGATTAAAGAGACCCAGTACTTC.

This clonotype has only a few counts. The CDR3 coding sequence is TGTGCCAGCAGTTTAACCCCGGGACTAGCGGGGGCCCTAATCGGAGAGCAGTTCTTC. This gives the protein CASSLTPGLAGALIGEQFF. This rearrangement joins TRBV12-3 or TRBV12-4 to TRBJ2-1; 14 positions agree with TRBD2. Trimming removed 2 bases from V and 10 bases from J; junction bases left unmatched: 16. CDR3 length equals 19 residues.

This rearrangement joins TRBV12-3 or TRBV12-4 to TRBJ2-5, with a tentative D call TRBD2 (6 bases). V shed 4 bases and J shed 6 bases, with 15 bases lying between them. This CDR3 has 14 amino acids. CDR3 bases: TGTGCCAGCAGTTCCGGGCGGGGAGTAAAGACCCAGTACTTC. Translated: CASSSGRGVKTQYF.

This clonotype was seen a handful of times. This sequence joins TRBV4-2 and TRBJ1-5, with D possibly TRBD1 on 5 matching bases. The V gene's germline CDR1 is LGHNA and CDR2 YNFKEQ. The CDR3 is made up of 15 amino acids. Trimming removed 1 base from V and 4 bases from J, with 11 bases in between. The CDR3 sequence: CASSQARDENQPQHF. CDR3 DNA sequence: TGTGCCAGCAGCCAAGCCCGGGACGAAAATCAGCCCCAGCATTTT.

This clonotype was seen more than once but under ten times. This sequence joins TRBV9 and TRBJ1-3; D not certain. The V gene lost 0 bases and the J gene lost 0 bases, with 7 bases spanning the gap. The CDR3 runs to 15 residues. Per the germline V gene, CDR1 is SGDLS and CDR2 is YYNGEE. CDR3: CASSVDSHSGNTIYF. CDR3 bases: TGTGCCAGCAGCGTAGACAGTCACTCTGGAAACACCATATATTTT.

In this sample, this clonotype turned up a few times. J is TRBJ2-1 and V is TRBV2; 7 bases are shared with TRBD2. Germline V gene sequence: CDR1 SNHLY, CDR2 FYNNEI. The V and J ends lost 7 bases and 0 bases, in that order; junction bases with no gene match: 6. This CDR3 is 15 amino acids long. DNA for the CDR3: TGTGCCAGCACCACTAGCGCGAGCTCCTACAATGAGCAGTTCTTC. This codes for CASTTSASSYNEQFF.